The clone carrying this T cell receptor beta chain has ten or more counts. As yet, its antigen is unknown. The CDR3 regions of TCR beta were amplified from RNA transcripts. The primer set for the first-round RT-PCR of the TCR CDR3 was HTBI. TCRdb called the multiplex PCR reads again in MiXCR, with one record for every CDR3 protein. The sample consists of over 200,000 distinct CDR3 sequences, approximately 17% of them appearing once. Patients aged 18 to 65 had newly diagnosed hyperthyroidism that had lasted under 2 months. The source of the PBMCs was less than 12 ml of fresh peripheral blood. This sample is part of a study of T cells in Graves' hyperthyroidism and ophthalmopathy. V lost 0 bases and J lost 0; bases outside the gene matches: 4. Per germline, CDR1 SGHAT and CDR2 FQDESV (reference sequence). This CDR3 contains 18 residues. General study points: Stable hyperthyroidism was separated from ophthalmopathy by a model based on 13 V-J features.

The sequenced sample was blood. This TCR came from a middle-aged man with Graves' hyperthyroidism. V is TRBV11-1 and J is TRBJ2-7; TRBD2 aligns across 14 bases. This CDR3 reads CASSLARTSGRSSYEQYF. CDR3 DNA: TGTGCCAGCAGCTTAGCCCGGACTAGCGGGAGGTCCTCCTACGAGCAGTACTTC.